The source of this TCR beta chain is a study of CD8 T cells in Susac syndrome (dated by TCRdb to the late 2010s). Study-wide context: Of the Susac syndrome patients who were sequenced, 5 or 6 had clinically active disease and 8 or 9 were in clinical remission. The study used repertoire sequencing to test whether antigen drove CD8+ T cell activation and differentiation in Susac syndrome. Susac syndrome patients were therapy-naive, on corticosteroids (some also receiving IVIg), or on IVIg alone at blood withdrawal.

In regard to this clonotype: This clone's antigen is unknown. No quality values exist for individual bases; no much larger clone is one base distant.

Via the germline V gene, CDR1 is MGHDK and CDR2 SYGVNS. CDR3 length: 12 amino acids, cysteine to phenylalanine. Here the CDR3 DNA is all that survives: 36 bases in frame from base 1. Trimming removed 9 bases from V and 6 bases from J; the gene matches leave 7 bases unexplained. Paper-wide results and their limitations: In patients with Susac syndrome, the CD4+ T cell repertoire showed no detectable clonal expansion. The study acknowledged that relatively few individuals were included in the TCR sequencing and HLA analysis.

RNA was extracted with the RNeasy kit and roughly 0.5 to 1 ug was reverse transcribed using random hexamers. The immunoSEQ multiplex PCR assay, covering 54 Vbeta and 13 Jbeta segments, was used to amplify TCR beta CDR3 regions. PCR amplification bias was corrected by using a synthetic template baseline for primer optimization and computational correction. The paper's processing steps were these. Reads were annotated to V, D and J genes per IMGT and analyzed with immunoSEQ Analyzer, keeping only productive sequences. Clonality was calculated as one minus the Shannon entropy normalized by log2 of the number of productive unique sequences. For each patient and control, public and private clones were evaluated among the 100 most prevalent clones. Clones were defined as Susac-specific if absent from the healthy and MS cohorts, from roughly 1,100 published viral clones and from other ImmuneACCESS disease sequences. Through fastp at Q25 and MiXCR, TCRdb rebuilt clones from the public reads, retaining in-frame beta chains. Rows are unified per CDR3 protein, each entry keeping the most common DNA and genes. The V and J calls reflect TCRdb's pipeline rather than the authors' work. The sample records around 170,000 distinct CDR3 sequences, 94% of which are singletons. Roughly 0.11% of the sample rests with the top ten.

High-throughput TCR beta sequencing profiled peripheral blood CD8+ and CD4+ T cells from healthy donors, Susac syndrome patients and multiple sclerosis patients. The Susac syndrome patients fulfilled recently defined diagnostic criteria for either definite or probable disease. Bulk CD8+ and CD4+ T cells were purified by magnetic negative isolation, whereas CD8+ TEMRA cells were enriched by FACS. Blood was collected in EDTA tubes and processed within 24 hours, with PBMCs isolated through density gradient centrifugation. PBMCs intended for TCR sequencing were frozen in liquid nitrogen and were later thawed in a 37 degrees C water bath. The sorted or isolated CD4+, CD8+ and CD8+ TEMRA cells had a purity of 90% or higher.

The chain employs TRBV25-1 and TRBJ2-7, with 8 junctional bases fitting TRBD1. The TCR originated in a human donor with Susac syndrome. Sample: CD4+ T cells from PBMCs. The CDR3 protein is CASGGQVPEQYF. In nucleotides, the sequence is TGTGCCAGTGGGGGACAGGTTCCCGAGCAGTACTTC.